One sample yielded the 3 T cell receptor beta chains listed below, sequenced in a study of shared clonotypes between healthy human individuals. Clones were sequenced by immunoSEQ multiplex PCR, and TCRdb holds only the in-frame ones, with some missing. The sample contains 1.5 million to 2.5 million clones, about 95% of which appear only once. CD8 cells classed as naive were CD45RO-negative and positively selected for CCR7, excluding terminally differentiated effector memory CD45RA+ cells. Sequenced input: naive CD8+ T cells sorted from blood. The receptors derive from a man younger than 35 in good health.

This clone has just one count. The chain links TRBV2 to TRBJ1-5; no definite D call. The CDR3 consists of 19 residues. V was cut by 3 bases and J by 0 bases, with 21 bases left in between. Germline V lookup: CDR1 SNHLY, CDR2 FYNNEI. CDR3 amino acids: CASSDPTRGVWDSNQPQHF. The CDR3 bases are TGTGCCAGCAGTGACCCAACCCGTGGAGTCTGGGATAGCAATCAGCCCCAGCATTTT.

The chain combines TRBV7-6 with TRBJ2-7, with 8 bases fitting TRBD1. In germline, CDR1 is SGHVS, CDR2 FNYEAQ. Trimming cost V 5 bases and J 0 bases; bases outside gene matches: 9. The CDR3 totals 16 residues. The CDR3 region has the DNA TGTGCCAGCAGCGGACGGACAGGGCCAACCTCCTACGAGCAGTACTTC. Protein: CASSGRTGPTSYEQYF.

This chain's CDR3 is CASSVLRGQGAKTQYF. As DNA, the CDR3 is TGTGCCAGCAGCGTTCTTAGGGGACAGGGGGCAAAGACCCAGTACTTC. The chain recombines TRBV6-6 with TRBJ2-5; 12 positions match TRBD1. The CDR3 has 16 amino acids. Germline V lookup: CDR1 MNHNY, CDR2 SVGAGI (reference sequence). J gave up 6 bases and V 6 bases, and 11 bases lay outside the gene matches.